What follows describes a single TCR beta chain. The antigen is not known. Germline and junction disagree at one end, which may indicate a read error. The data derive from a study of long-term antiretroviral therapy in people with HIV. Study-level results: Controls showed broader CDR3 length ranges than did the HIV repertoires.

The authors ran the immunoSEQ assay, v3.0, at survey level. Sequenced by immunoSEQ multiplex PCR; TCRdb stores in-frame clones only, minus some. The data contain about 34,000 clones, over 85% of them seen just once; the ten biggest clones take up about 4%. Germline CDR1 and CDR2: SSHAT and FNYEAQ (reference sequence). This CDR3 contains 14 residues. The clonotype originates from a woman between 50 and 59 years old with HIV. The V gene is TRBV7-7, the J gene TRBJ2-5, with D uncertain. This sample comprised unsorted PBMCs, obtained more than 5 years after starting antiretroviral therapy. The CDR3 sequence: CASSARWGQETQYF. Here the CDR3 DNA reads TGTGCTAGCAGCGCGCGGTGGGGCCAAGAGACCCAGTACTTC.